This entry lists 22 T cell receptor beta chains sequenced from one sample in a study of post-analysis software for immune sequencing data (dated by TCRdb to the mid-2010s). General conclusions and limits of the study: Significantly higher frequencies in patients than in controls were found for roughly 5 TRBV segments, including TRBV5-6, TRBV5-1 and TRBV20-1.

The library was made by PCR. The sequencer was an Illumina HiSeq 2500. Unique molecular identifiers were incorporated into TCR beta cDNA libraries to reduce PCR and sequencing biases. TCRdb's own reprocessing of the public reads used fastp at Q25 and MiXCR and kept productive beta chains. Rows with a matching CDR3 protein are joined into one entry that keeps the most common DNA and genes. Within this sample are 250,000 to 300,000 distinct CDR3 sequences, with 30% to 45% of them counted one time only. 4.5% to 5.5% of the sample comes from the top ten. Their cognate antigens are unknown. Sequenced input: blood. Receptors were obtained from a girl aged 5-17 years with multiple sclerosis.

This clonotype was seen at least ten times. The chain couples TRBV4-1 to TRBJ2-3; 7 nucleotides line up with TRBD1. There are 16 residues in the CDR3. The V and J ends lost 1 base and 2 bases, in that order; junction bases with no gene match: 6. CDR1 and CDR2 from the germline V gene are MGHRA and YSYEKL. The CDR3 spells CASSQAPGQNTDTQYF. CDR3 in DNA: TGCGCCAGCAGCCAAGCTCCGGGACAGAACACAGATACGCAGTATTTT.

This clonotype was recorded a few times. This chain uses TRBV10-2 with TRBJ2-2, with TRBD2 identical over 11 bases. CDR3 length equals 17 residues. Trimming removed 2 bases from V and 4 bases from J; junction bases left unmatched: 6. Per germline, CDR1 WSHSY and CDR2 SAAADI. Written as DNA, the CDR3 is TGCGCCAGCAGTGAGCCTGGGACTAGCGGTGCCACCGGGGAGCTGTTTTTT. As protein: CASSEPGTSGATGELFF.

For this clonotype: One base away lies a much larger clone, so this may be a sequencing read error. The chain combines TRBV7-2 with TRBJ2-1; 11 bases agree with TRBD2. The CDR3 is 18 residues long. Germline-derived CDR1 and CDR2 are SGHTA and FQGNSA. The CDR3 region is CAGSLFLAGGPIYNEQFF. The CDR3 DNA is TGTGCCGGCAGCTTATTTTTAGCGGGGGGGCCAATCTACAATGAGCAGTTCTTC.

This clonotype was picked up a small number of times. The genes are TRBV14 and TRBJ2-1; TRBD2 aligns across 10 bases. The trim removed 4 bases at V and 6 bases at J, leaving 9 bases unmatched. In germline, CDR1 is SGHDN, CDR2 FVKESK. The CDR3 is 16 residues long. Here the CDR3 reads CASSLMSGRACNEQFF. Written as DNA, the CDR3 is TGTGCCAGCAGCCTCATGAGCGGGAGGGCCTGCAATGAGCAGTTCTTC.

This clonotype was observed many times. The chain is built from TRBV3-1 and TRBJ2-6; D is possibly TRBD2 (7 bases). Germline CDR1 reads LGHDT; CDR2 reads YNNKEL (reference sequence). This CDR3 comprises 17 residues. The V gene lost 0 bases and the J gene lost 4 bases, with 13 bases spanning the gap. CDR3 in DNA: TGTGCCAGCAGCCAAGATGTTGGGGGGGCAGGGGCCAACGTCCTGACTTTC. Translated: CASSQDVGGAGANVLTF.

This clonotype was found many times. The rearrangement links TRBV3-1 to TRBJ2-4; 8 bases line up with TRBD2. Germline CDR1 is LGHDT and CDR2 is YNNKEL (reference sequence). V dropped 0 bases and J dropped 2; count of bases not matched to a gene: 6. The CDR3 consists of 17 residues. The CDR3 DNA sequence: TGTGCCAGCAGCCAAGATGCGGGGGGCGTCCCCAAAAACATTCAGTACTTC. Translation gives CASSQDAGGVPKNIQYF.

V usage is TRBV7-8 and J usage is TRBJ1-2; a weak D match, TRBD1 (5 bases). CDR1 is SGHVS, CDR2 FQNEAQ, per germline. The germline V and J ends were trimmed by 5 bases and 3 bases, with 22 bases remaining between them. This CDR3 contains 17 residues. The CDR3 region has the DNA TGTGCCAGCAGCGCCCGGCGCGGGGTAATGGGGGACTATGGCTACACCTTC. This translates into CASSARRGVMGDYGYTF.

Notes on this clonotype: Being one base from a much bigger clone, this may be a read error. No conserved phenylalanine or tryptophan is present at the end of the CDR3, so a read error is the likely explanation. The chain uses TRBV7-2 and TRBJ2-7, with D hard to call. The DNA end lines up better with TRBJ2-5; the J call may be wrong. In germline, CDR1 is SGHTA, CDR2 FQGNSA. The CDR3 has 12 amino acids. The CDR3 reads CASSLYAATQYL. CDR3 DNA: TGTGCCAGCAGCTTATACGCGGCGACCCAGTACTTA.

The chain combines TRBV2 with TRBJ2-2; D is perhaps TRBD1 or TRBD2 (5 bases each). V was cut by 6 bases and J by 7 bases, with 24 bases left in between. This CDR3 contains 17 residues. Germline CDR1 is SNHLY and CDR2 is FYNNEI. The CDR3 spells CASRGSIARGEVGELFF. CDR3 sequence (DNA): TGTGCCAGCAGAGGATCAATAGCCCGGGGCGAGGTCGGGGAGCTGTTTTTT.

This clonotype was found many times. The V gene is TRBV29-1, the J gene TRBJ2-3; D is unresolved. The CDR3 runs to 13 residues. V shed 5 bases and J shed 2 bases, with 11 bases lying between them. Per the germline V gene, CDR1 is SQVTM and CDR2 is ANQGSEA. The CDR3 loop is CSVPQFPTDTQYF. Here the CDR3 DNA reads TGCAGCGTTCCCCAGTTCCCCACAGATACGCAGTATTTT.

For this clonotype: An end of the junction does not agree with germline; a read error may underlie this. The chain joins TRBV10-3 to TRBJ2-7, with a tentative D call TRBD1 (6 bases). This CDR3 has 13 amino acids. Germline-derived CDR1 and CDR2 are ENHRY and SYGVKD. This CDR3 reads CAISGTSLDERYF. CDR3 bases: TGTGCCATCAGCGGGACATCGTTGGACGAGCGGTACTTC.

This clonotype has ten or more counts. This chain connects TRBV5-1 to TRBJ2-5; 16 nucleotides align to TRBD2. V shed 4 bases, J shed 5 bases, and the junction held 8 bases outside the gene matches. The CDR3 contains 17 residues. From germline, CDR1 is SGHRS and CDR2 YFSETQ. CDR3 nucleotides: TGCGCCAGCAGCCTCGGGACTAGCGGGGGGGAGTCGGAGACCCAGTACTTC. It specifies CASSLGTSGGESETQYF.

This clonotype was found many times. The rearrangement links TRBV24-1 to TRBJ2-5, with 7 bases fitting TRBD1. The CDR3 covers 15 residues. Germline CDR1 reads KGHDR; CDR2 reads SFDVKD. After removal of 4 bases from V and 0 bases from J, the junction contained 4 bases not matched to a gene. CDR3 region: CATSDPDRYQETQYF. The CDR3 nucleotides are TGTGCCACCAGTGACCCGGACAGGTACCAAGAGACCCAGTACTTC.

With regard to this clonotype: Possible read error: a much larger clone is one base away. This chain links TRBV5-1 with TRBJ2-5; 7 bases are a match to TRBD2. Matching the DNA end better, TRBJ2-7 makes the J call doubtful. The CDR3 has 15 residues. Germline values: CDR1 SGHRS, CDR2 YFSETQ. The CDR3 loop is CASSLGLTGGYEQYF. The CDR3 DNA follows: TGCGCCAGCAGCCTGGGACTAACGGGGGGCTACGAGCAGTACTTC.

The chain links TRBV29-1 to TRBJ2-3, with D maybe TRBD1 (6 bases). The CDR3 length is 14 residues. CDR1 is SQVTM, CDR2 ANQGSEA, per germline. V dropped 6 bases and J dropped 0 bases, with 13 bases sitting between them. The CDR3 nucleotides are TGCAGCGTGGGACAATCACCTAGCACAGATACGCAGTATTTT. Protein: CSVGQSPSTDTQYF.

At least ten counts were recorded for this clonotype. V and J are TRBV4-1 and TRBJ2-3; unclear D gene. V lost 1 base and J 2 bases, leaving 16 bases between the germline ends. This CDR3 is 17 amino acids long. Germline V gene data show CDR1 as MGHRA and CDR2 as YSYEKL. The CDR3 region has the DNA TGCGCCAGCAGCCAAGTGCTCAAAAACTTGCCCACAGATACGCAGTATTTT. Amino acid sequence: CASSQVLKNLPTDTQYF.

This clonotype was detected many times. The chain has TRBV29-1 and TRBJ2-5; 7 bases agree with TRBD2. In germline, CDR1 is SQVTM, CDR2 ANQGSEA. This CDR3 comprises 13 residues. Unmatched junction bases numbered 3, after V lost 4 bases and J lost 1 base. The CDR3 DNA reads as TGCAGCGTTGGCTCGGGGGGCCAAGAGACCCAGTACTTC. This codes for CSVGSGGQETQYF.

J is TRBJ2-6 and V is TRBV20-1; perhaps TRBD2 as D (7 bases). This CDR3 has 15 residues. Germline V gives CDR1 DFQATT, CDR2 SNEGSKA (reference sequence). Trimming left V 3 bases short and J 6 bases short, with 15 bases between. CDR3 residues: CSASPGGLQANVLTF. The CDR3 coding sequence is TGCAGTGCTAGTCCGGGGGGCCTACAGGCCAACGTCCTGACTTTC.

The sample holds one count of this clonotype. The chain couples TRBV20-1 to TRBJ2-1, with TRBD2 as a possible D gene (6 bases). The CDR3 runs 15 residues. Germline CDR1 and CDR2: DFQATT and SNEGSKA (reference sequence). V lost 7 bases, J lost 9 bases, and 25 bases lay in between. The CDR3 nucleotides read TGCAGTGTTAAGGAAGGAGGGCTAGCAATTAGTGAGCAGTTCTTC. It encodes CSVKEGGLAISEQFF.

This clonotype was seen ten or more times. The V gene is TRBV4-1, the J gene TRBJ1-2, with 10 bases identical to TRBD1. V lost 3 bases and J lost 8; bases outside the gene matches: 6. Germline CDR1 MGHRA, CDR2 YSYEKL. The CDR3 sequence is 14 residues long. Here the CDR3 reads CASSHSGTGEGYTF. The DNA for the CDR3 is TGCGCCAGCAGCCATTCCGGGACAGGGGAAGGCTACACCTTC.

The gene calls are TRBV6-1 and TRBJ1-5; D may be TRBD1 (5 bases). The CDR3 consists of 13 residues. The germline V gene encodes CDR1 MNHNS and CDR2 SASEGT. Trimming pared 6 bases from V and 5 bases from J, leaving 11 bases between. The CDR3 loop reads CASSPGPDQPQHF. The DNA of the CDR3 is TGTGCCAGCAGCCCGGGGCCGGATCAGCCCCAGCATTTT.

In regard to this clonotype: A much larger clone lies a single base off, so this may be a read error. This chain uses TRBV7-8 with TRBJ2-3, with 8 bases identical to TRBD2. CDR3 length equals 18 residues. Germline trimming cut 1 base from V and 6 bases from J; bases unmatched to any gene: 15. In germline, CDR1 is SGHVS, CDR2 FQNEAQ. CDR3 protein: CASSLDGANGGESDTQYF. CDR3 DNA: TGTGCCAGCAGCTTAGACGGGGCTAACGGGGGGGAATCGGATACGCAGTATTTT. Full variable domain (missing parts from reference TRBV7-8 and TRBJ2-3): GAGVSQSPRYKVAKRGQDVALRCDPISGHVSLFWYQQALGQGPEFLTYFQNEAQLDKSGLPSDRFFAERPEGSVSTLKIQRTQQEDSAVYLCASSLDGANGGESDTQYFGPGTRLTVL.